This is a list of T cell receptor beta chains from one sample in a study of beta chain features in type 1 diabetes. Produced via immunoSEQ multiplex PCR; TCRdb's table is partial and in-frame only. The sample has some 640,000 clones; over 12% are singletons. The source material was naive CD4+ T cells from blood. The receptors here all came from a man aged 18 to 35 with type 1 diabetes. Each CDR3 is given with its conserved first and last residue. Each record gives: D gene, J gene, V gene, clone size, CDR3 protein, CDR3 DNA. D genes are given only for firm matches. Where a row states a size, it is once, few, many or the class of an expanded clone; other rows omit it.

.,TRBJ1-2,TRBV30,.,CAWSVHGVYGYTF,TGTGCCTGGAGTGTACACGGGGTCTATGGCTACACCTTC
TRBD2,TRBJ2-7,TRBV7-9,.,CASSDTSGRGYEQYF,TGTGCCAGCAGCGATACTAGCGGGAGAGGGTACGAGCAGTACTTC
.,TRBJ2-2,TRBV2,.,CASSHPGLRTGELFF,TGTGCCAGCAGTCATCCGGGACTGCGGACCGGGGAGCTGTTTTTT
.,TRBJ1-6,TRBV30,.,CAWTQGPRSPLHF,TGTGCCTGGACTCAGGGCCCGCGGTCACCCCTCCACTTT
.,TRBJ2-1,TRBV21-1,few,CASSPPDADYNEQFF,TGTGCCAGCAGCCCCCCTGATGCAGACTACAATGAGCAGTTCTTC
TRBD1,TRBJ1-1,TRBV7-3,.,CASSAGTANTEAFF,TGTGCCAGCAGCGCCGGGACAGCTAACACTGAAGCTTTCTTT
.,TRBJ1-1,TRBV29-1,few,CSVEGGWNTEAFF,TGCAGCGTTGAAGGAGGATGGAACACTGAAGCTTTCTTT
.,TRBJ2-5,TRBV4-2,.,CASSLTPSALQETQYF,TGTGCCAGCAGCTTAACCCCCAGCGCCCTACAAGAGACCCAGTACTTC
TRBD2,TRBJ2-1,TRBV4-2,.,CASRSSGRGDEQFF,TGTGCCAGCCGATCTAGCGGGAGAGGGGATGAGCAGTTCTTC
TRBD2,TRBJ2-1,TRBV28,few,CASSSGRNEQFF,TGTGCCAGCAGCAGCGGGAGGAATGAGCAGTTCTTC
.,TRBJ2-1,TRBV21-1,.,CASSKGLSGGALAYNEQFF,TGTGCCAGCAGCAAGGGCTTGTCAGGGGGGGCCTTGGCTTACAATGAGCAGTTCTTC
.,TRBJ2-7,TRBV20-1,few,CSARRAYEQYF,TGCAGTGCTAGAAGAGCCTACGAGCAGTACTTC
.,TRBJ2-7,TRBV7-9,.,CASSFRQMVPYEQYF,TGTGCCAGCAGCTTCAGACAGATGGTACCGTACGAGCAGTACTTC
.,TRBJ2-6,TRBV6-5,few,CASSYLGPGANVLTF,TGTGCCAGCAGTTACCTCGGACCTGGGGCCAACGTCCTGACTTTC
.,TRBJ1-2,TRBV4-1,.,CASSQGFAENYGYTF,TGCGCCAGCAGCCAAGGGTTTGCGGAAAACTATGGCTACACCTTC
.,TRBJ1-5,TRBV19,few,CASSIGWKSQPQHF,TGTGCCAGTAGTATCGGGTGGAAGAGTCAGCCCCAGCATTTT
TRBD1,TRBJ1-5,TRBV30,.,CAWSRGQGAQHF,TGTGCCTGGAGTAGGGGACAGGGGGCCCAGCATTTT
.,TRBJ2-7,TRBV7-9,few,CASSPVSGYYEQYF,TGTGCCAGCAGCCCGGTTAGCGGCTACTACGAGCAGTACTTC
.,TRBJ2-3,TRBV5-1,.,CASSLEASADTQYF,TGCGCCAGCAGCTTGGAGGCGAGTGCAGATACGCAGTATTTT
.,TRBJ2-2,TRBV28,.,CASSFQNTGELFF,TGTGCCAGCAGTTTTCAAAACACCGGGGAGCTGTTTTTT
TRBD2,TRBJ2-1,TRBV28,.,CASRGLAGAYNEQFF,TGTGCCAGCCGGGGACTAGCGGGAGCTTACAATGAGCAGTTCTTC
TRBD2,TRBJ2-5,TRBV18,few,CASSPAGLPQETQYF,TGTGCCAGCTCACCTGCGGGACTACCCCAAGAGACCCAGTACTTC
TRBD1,TRBJ2-1,TRBV4-3,few,CASRRDRGSYNEQFF,TGCGCCAGCAGAAGAGACAGGGGCTCCTACAATGAGCAGTTCTTC
.,TRBJ2-1,TRBV4-3,.,CASSQASGNEQFF,TGCGCCAGCAGCCAAGCGTCTGGAAATGAGCAGTTCTTC
TRBD2,TRBJ2-3,TRBV9,few,CASSAGTSGSHTQYF,TGTGCCAGCAGCGCGGGGACTAGCGGGAGTCATACGCAGTATTTT
TRBD1,TRBJ1-2,TRBV4-3,.,CASSPWTGGDGYTF,TGCGCCAGCAGCCCTTGGACAGGGGGAGATGGCTACACCTTC
TRBD2,TRBJ2-5,TRBV7-9,few,CASSSSGTVGETQYF,TGTGCCAGCAGCTCTAGCGGGACGGTAGGAGAGACCCAGTACTTC
.,TRBJ2-7,TRBV6-5,.,CASSRQDFSYEQYF,TGTGCCAGCAGTCGACAGGACTTCTCCTACGAGCAGTACTTC